This T cell receptor (beta chain) was documented in a study of T cell clones after liver transplantation. Profiling relied on immunoSEQ multiplex PCR, and the TCRdb table lists in-frame clones only, not all of them. Here the sample spans about 50,000 clones, more than 65% being singletons. In germline, CDR1 is MDHEN, CDR2 SYDVKM. This CDR3 is 15 amino acids long. V lost 6 bases and J lost 7; bases outside the gene matches: 9. The sequencing used CD4+ T cells from blood, collected approximately 52 months after liver transplant. The rearrangement uses TRBV28 and TRBJ1-4, with TRBD1 matching 9 bases. The clonotype originates from a human patient who received a liver transplant. Some of these T cells may belong to the graft donor. The DNA of the CDR3 is TGTGCCAGCAGCCGCACAGGGGGCGTTTTTGAAAAACTGTTTTTT. Translating it yields CASSRTGGVFEKLFF.